Shown below are 17 T cell receptor beta chains from a single sample sequenced in a study of T cell responses to AZD1222 COVID-19 vaccine. The method was immunoSEQ multiplex PCR; TCRdb's version includes in-frame clones alone and lacks a portion of them. The table shows roughly 150,000 clones, with more than 85% occurring only once. Source: peripheral blood, taken 28 days after the second AZD1222 dose. The receptor source for this set is an adult who received the AZD1222 COVID-19 vaccine.

The rearrangement uses TRBV7-8 and TRBJ2-7; 10 bases line up with TRBD1. Trimming at V came to 5 bases and at J to 1 base, leaving 5 bases not matched to a gene. Per germline, CDR1 SGHVS and CDR2 FQNEAQ. CDR3 size: 15 residues. CDR3 coding DNA: TGTGCCAGCAGCCACGACAGGGGGCAATCCTACGAGCAGTACTTC. This sequence encodes CASSHDRGQSYEQYF.

The genes are TRBV7-6 and TRBJ1-2; D not resolved. Deletions cut 2 bases from V and 5 bases from J, with 9 bases between. The CDR3 consists of 13 residues. Per the germline V gene, CDR1 is SGHVS and CDR2 is FNYEAQ. CDR3 sequence (DNA): TGTGCCAGCAGCTTATGGGCAGAGTATGGCTACACCTTC. As protein: CASSLWAEYGYTF.

The CDR3 nucleotides are TGTGCCAGCAGATACCCGACTAGCGGGGGCACAGATACGCAGTATTTT. Its protein is CASRYPTSGGTDTQYF. V usage is TRBV4-2 and J usage is TRBJ2-3; 11 bases are shared with TRBD2. The CDR3 extends over 16 amino acids. V lost 6 bases to trimming and J lost 1 base; unmatched junction nucleotides: 6. Germline lookup yields CDR1 LGHNA and CDR2 YNFKEQ.

This chain links TRBV6-5 with TRBJ2-1, with a tentative D call TRBD2 (5 bases). The CDR3 spans 14 residues. V gave up 6 bases and J gave up 1 base, with 10 bases separating them. The V gene's germline CDR1 is MNHEY and CDR2 SVGAGI. The CDR3: CASSLTRSYNEQFF. The CDR3 nucleotides read TGTGCCAGCAGCCTAACTAGGTCCTACAATGAGCAGTTCTTC.

J is TRBJ2-7 and V is TRBV12-3 or TRBV12-4; a weak D match, TRBD2 (5 bases). The V and J ends lost 6 bases and 0 bases respectively, with 9 bases between them. The CDR3 runs to 13 residues. The CDR3 reads CASSDGISYEQYF. CDR3 nucleotides: TGTGCCAGCAGCGACGGGATCTCCTACGAGCAGTACTTC.

The chain employs TRBV21-1 and TRBJ2-6; the table gives TRBD2 as D, unverified against the DNA. TRBV21-1 is assigned pseudogene status. This CDR3 is 17 amino acids long. CDR3 sequence reads: CASSKVPRGTGANVLTF. The CDR3 coding sequence is TGTGCCAGCAGCAAAGTCCCACGGGGAACTGGGGCCAACGTCCTGACTTTC.

The rearrangement joins TRBV5-1 to TRBJ1-4; possibly TRBD1 for D (5 bases). The V gene lost 0 bases and the J gene lost 0 bases, with 15 bases spanning the gap. CDR3 length: 18 amino acids. The V gene's germline CDR1 is SGHRS and CDR2 YFSETQ. The CDR3 reads CASSLVGATGSTNEKLFF. DNA for the CDR3: TGCGCCAGCAGCTTGGTAGGGGCAACAGGTTCAACTAATGAAAAACTGTTTTTT.

This chain uses TRBV13 with TRBJ2-1; D may match TRBD1 or TRBD2 (5 bases each). CDR1 and CDR2 (germline): PRHDT, FYEKMQ (reference sequence). Trimming removed 5 bases at V and 7 bases at J, with 15 bases between. CDR3 size: 14 residues. Here the CDR3 DNA reads TGTGCCAGCAGCAAGTGGGCAGGGAGAAATGAGCAGTTCTTC. This gives the protein CASSKWAGRNEQFF.

This clone was picked up one time. This chain uses TRBV4-3 with TRBJ2-3, with 10 bases aligning to TRBD2. The CDR3 has 17 amino acids. V lost 6 bases, J lost 0 bases, and 9 bases stayed unmatched. Germline values: CDR1 LGHNA, CDR2 YSLEER. CDR3 nucleotide sequence: TGCGCCAGCAGGCCCGCTATAGCGGGGGGTAGCACAGATACGCAGTATTTT. Protein: CASRPAIAGGSTDTQYF.

The chain joins TRBV7-2 to TRBJ1-3; TRBD1 might be the D (5 bases). The CDR3 loop spans 13 amino acids. The ends were cut back, 5 bases at V and 3 bases at J, with 8 bases in the middle. The germline V gene has CDR1 SGHTA and CDR2 FQGNSA. CDR3 region: CASSEGHGNTIYF. The CDR3 bases are TGTGCCAGCAGCGAAGGACATGGAAACACCATATATTTT.

The chain employs TRBV10-3 and TRBJ1-2; D is ambiguous. Germline V gives CDR1 ENHRY, CDR2 SYGVKD. The CDR3 has 13 residues. V was clipped by 2 bases and J by 8 bases, with 12 bases between them. The CDR3, as DNA: TGTGCCATCAGTGAGATGGGGAGGTACGGCTACACCTTC. Translated: CAISEMGRYGYTF.

The chain has TRBV4-2 and TRBJ1-6, with unresolved D. There are 12 residues in the CDR3. V lost 1 base and J lost 9, with 4 bases in between. Germline CDR1 LGHNA, CDR2 YNFKEQ. The CDR3 sequence: CASSQVGSPLHF. CDR3 bases: TGTGCCAGCAGCCAAGTTGGTTCACCCCTCCACTTT.

The chain uses TRBV7-8 and TRBJ2-7; 8 bases agree with TRBD2. CDR3 size: 13 residues. The J segment lost 9 bases and the V segment lost 7 bases, leaving 11 bases of the junction unmatched. The germline V gene has CDR1 SGHVS and CDR2 FQNEAQ. CDR3 region: CASTLAGTLGQYF. The CDR3 nucleotides are TGTGCCAGCACGTTAGCGGGAACTCTCGGGCAGTACTTC.

This chain uses TRBV28 with TRBJ1-1; 8 bases match TRBD1. Trimming took 0 bases from V and 1 from J; bases not matched to a gene: 4. Germline assignment: CDR1 MDHEN and CDR2 SYDVKM. The CDR3 is 16 residues long. The CDR3 loop is CASSLWRTGKNTEAFF. Written as DNA, the CDR3 is TGTGCCAGCAGTTTATGGCGGACAGGGAAGAACACTGAAGCTTTCTTT.

The rearrangement joins TRBV3-1 (or the pseudogene TRBV3-2) to TRBJ2-6; D tentatively reads TRBD1 or TRBD2 (5 bases each). Between the trimmed V and J ends, which lost 6 bases and 1 base, there was a span of 22 bases. The CDR3 runs to 19 residues. CDR1 and CDR2 from the germline V gene are LGHDT and YNNKEL (reference sequence). DNA for the CDR3: TGTGCCAGCAGGGCGACCGGGAAAATAGGGGAATCTGGGGCCAACGTCCTGACTTTC. Its translation: CASRATGKIGESGANVLTF.

In its sample, this clone was seen once. The chain is built from TRBV15 and TRBJ2-7, with D tentatively TRBD2 (5 bases). V gave up 1 base and J gave up 9 bases, with 13 bases separating them. This CDR3 spans 13 amino acids. Germline-derived CDR1 and CDR2 are LNHNV and YYDKDF (reference sequence). The CDR3 DNA follows: TGTGCCACCAGCAGAGGCTCAGATGAGGGGCAGTACTTC. It yields the protein CATSRGSDEGQYF.

This chain joins TRBV11-1 and TRBJ2-7; D assignment may be TRBD1 or TRBD2 (5 bases each). In germline, CDR1 is SGHAT, CDR2 FQDESV (reference sequence). The CDR3 runs 14 residues. V was trimmed by 1 base and J by 7 bases, leaving 14 bases between them. As DNA, the CDR3 is TGTGCCAGCAGCTTAGGAGGGAGTGGGACGGAGCAGTACTTC. This translates into CASSLGGSGTEQYF.